The 13 T cell receptor beta chains given below trace back to one sample, sequenced in a study of T cell responses to AZD1222 COVID-19 vaccine. Sequencing used immunoSEQ multiplex PCR; TCRdb keeps in-frame clones, though not all of them. The sample carries some 130,000 clones, roughly 87% recorded once. The material was peripheral blood, obtained on day 0 of AZD1222 vaccination. The source is an adult in good health.

This clone showed up just once. CDR3 sequence reads: CASSYGASYNSPLHF. The CDR3 DNA reads as TGTGCCAGCAGTTACGGTGCGTCCTATAATTCACCCCTCCACTTT. The V and J genes are TRBV6-2 or TRBV6-3 and TRBJ1-6; unclear D gene. This CDR3 comprises 15 residues. Germline CDR1 reads MNHEY; CDR2 reads SVGEGT. Trimming removed 2 bases from V and 1 base from J, with 6 bases in between.

This clone showed up just once. J is TRBJ2-7 and V is TRBV7-6; D is perhaps TRBD2 (6 bases). Trimming shortened V by 5 bases and J by 5 bases, and 19 bases separated the two germline ends. Germline CDR1 is SGHVS and CDR2 is FNYEAQ. CDR3 length: 15 amino acids. The CDR3 DNA is TGTGCCAGCAGCCGATCGGGGACTCCCTTGGACGAGCAGTACTTC. It translates to CASSRSGTPLDEQYF.

The chain joins TRBV14 to TRBJ2-3; 10 bases fit TRBD2. CDR1 is SGHDN and CDR2 is FVKESK in the germline V gene. V dropped 6 bases and J dropped 4; count of bases not matched to a gene: 13. The CDR3 length is 17 residues. The CDR3: CASRLSVQRGGSDTQYF. In nucleotides, the CDR3 is TGTGCCAGCAGGCTAAGTGTGCAGCGGGGGGGCTCAGATACGCAGTATTTT.

This chain links TRBV2 with TRBJ1-1; D gene ambiguous. This CDR3 contains 12 residues. V was cut by 10 bases and J by 3 bases, with 12 bases left in between. CDR1 is SNHLY, CDR2 FYNNEI, per germline. CDR3 bases: TGTGCCACTTACCCTGGGTACACTGAAGCTTTCTTT. It yields the protein CATYPGYTEAFF.

The J gene is TRBJ1-4, the V gene TRBV19, with 8 bases lining up with TRBD1. Per germline, CDR1 LNHDA and CDR2 SQIVND (reference sequence). The ends lost 6 bases at V and 8 bases at J; junction bases unmatched: 8. This CDR3 region has 14 residues. CDR3 residues: CASSDRGAWEKLFF. The CDR3, as DNA: TGTGCCAGTAGCGACAGGGGCGCCTGGGAAAAACTGTTTTTT.

The J gene is TRBJ1-2, the V gene TRBV24-1; 10 nucleotides line up with TRBD1. The CDR3 runs 14 residues. Germline V gene lookup returns CDR1 KGHDR and CDR2 SFDVKD. The V and J ends lost 3 bases and 8 bases, in that order; junction bases with no gene match: 5. This CDR3 reads CATSDPGTGEGYTF. In nucleotides, the CDR3 is TGTGCCACCAGTGATCCCGGGACAGGGGAAGGCTACACCTTC.

This chain uses TRBV7-2 with TRBJ1-1; D remains ambiguous. The V gene lost 1 base and the J gene lost 4 bases, with 7 bases spanning the gap. The CDR3 runs to 13 residues. Germline V gene sequence: CDR1 SGHTA, CDR2 FQGNSA. CDR3 loop: CASSLGVTTEAFF. The CDR3 nucleotides are TGTGCCAGCAGCTTAGGGGTGACCACTGAAGCTTTCTTT.

This chain connects TRBV7-2 to TRBJ2-2; 13 bases agree with TRBD2. Trimming at V came to 1 base and at J to 6 bases, leaving 5 bases not matched to a gene. CDR3 length equals 17 residues. Germline CDR1 is SGHTA and CDR2 is FQGNSA. The chain's CDR3 is CASSLELAGGSPGELFF. The DNA of the CDR3 is TGTGCCAGCAGCTTAGAACTAGCGGGGGGGTCCCCCGGGGAGCTGTTTTTT.

This clone was detected once. The genes are TRBV9 and TRBJ2-1; 11 bases align to TRBD2. Per germline, CDR1 SGDLS and CDR2 YYNGEE. J was trimmed by 10 bases and V by 4 bases; bases with no gene match: 13. The length of the CDR3 is 16 residues. The CDR3 DNA is TGTGCCAGCAGCCCCTCGTTAGCGGGGGGGCATAAGGAGCAGTTCTTC. The encoded protein is CASSPSLAGGHKEQFF.

The J gene is TRBJ1-1, the V gene TRBV4-2, with a possible D match to TRBD1 (5 bases). Germline lookup yields CDR1 LGHNA and CDR2 YNFKEQ. The CDR3 has 15 amino acids. Between the trimmed V and J ends, which lost 1 base and 10 bases, there was a span of 19 bases. The CDR3 loop is CASSQVPTASRGAFF. The CDR3 bases are TGTGCCAGCAGCCAAGTTCCGACCGCTTCAAGGGGAGCTTTCTTT.

The chain couples TRBV2 to TRBJ1-2; D unresolved. The CDR3 covers 14 residues. With 6 bases removed from V and 9 bases from J, the gap between germline ends came to 20 bases. CDR1 is SNHLY, CDR2 FYNNEI, per germline. The CDR3: CASRDRHSSARYTF. CDR3 in DNA: TGTGCCAGCAGAGACCGCCACAGCTCGGCACGCTACACCTTC.

The chain joins TRBV27 to TRBJ1-5, with a tentative D call TRBD1 (5 bases). The CDR3 covers 18 residues. CDR1 and CDR2 from the germline V gene are MNHEY and SMNVEV (reference sequence). The V gene lost 5 bases and the J gene lost 0 bases, with 20 bases spanning the gap. In DNA form, the CDR3 reads TGTGCCAGCAGTCCCCACCCGCCGGGGCCCAATAGCAATCAGCCCCAGCATTTT. It encodes CASSPHPPGPNSNQPQHF.

The rearrangement uses TRBV7-2 and TRBJ2-7; D unclear. The germline CDR1 and CDR2 sequences are SGHTA and FQGNSA. This CDR3 is built from 12 residues. Between the trimmed V and J ends, which lost 0 bases and 6 bases, there was a span of 6 bases. This CDR3 is CASSLAFGEQYF. The CDR3 coding sequence is TGTGCCAGCAGCTTAGCGTTCGGCGAGCAGTACTTC.